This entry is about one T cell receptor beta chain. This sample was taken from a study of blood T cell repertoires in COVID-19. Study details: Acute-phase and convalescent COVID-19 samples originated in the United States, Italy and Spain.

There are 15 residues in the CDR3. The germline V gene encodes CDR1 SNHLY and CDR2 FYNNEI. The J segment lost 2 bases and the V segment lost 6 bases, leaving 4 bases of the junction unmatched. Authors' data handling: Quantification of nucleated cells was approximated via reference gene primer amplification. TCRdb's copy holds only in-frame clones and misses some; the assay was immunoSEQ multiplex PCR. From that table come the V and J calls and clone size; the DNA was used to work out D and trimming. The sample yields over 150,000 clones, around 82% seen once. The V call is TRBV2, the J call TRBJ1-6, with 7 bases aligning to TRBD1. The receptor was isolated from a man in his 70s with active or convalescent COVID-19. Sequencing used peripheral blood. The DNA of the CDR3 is TGTGCCAGCAGCGAGGACAGGACCTATAATTCACCCCTCCACTTT. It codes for CASSEDRTYNSPLHF.